The present T cell receptor beta chain was sequenced within a study of beta chain features in type 1 diabetes. This CDR3 is built from 13 residues. Trimming took off 3 bases at V and 6 bases at J, with 8 bases between the two ends. Germline V gives CDR1 SEHNR, CDR2 FQNEAQ (reference sequence). cDNA synthesis used the whole RNA isolate, giving expressed TCRB sequences. The assay was immunoSEQ multiplex PCR, and TCRdb's table has in-frame clones only and misses some. The sample carries 810,000 or so clones, roughly 17% recorded once. The receptor was derived from a woman aged 18 to 35 in good health. The sample comprised naive CD4+ T cells from blood. The chain is built from TRBV7-9 and TRBJ2-2; D unresolved. Written as DNA, the CDR3 is TGTGCCAGCAGCTTTGGTAGACCCGGGGAGCTGTTTTTT. Translating it yields CASSFGRPGELFF. Variable domain in full (rest from reference TRBV7-9 and TRBJ2-2): DTGVSQNPRHKITKRGQNVTFRCDPISEHNRLYWYRQTLGQGPEFLTYFQNEAQLEKSRLLSDRFSAERPKGSFSTLEIQRTEQGDSAMYLCASSFGRPGELFFGEGSRLTVL.